The T cell receptor beta chain described here comes from a study of T cell responses to AZD1222 COVID-19 vaccine. Overall study: Second-dose groups at about 4 or about 12 weeks were pooled. Overall study findings and caveats: Spike-spanning, vaccine-associated CD4 TCRs were dominant at 160-218 and 743-854. Researchers took repertoire samples only after the peak T cell response had come.

The method was immunoSEQ multiplex PCR; TCRdb's version includes in-frame clones alone and lacks a portion of them. This table has under 200,000 clones, roughly 88% appearing once. Details on this clone: Its antigen is unknown.

The germline CDR1 and CDR2 sequences are MDHEN and SYDVKM. This CDR3 is 13 amino acids long. V dropped 10 bases and J dropped 6; count of bases not matched to a gene: 9. The clonotype comes from an adult in good health. The material was peripheral blood, obtained on day 0 of AZD1222 vaccination. The genes are TRBV28 and TRBJ2-7; 10 bases agree with TRBD2. DNA for the CDR3: TGTGCCACATTCCTAGCGGGGGAAAGCGAGCAGTACTTC. This translates into CATFLAGESEQYF.